This TCR beta chain was captured in a study of control samples from healthy donors and cancer patients. TCRdb's copy holds only in-frame clones and misses some; the assay was immunoSEQ multiplex PCR. In the table there are approximately 170,000 clones, around 88% of which are singletons. CDR1 and CDR2 (germline): MDHEN, SYDVKM. This CDR3 contains 17 residues. Trimming took 3 bases from V and 4 from J, leaving 19 bases between them. The sequencing sample was made of blood. The clonotype was recovered from a young woman in good health. The gene calls are TRBV28 and TRBJ1-5; D may be TRBD1 (5 bases). CDR3 sequence reads: CASSFIISGPLNQPQHF. CDR3 nucleotide sequence: TGTGCCAGCAGTTTTATAATTTCAGGGCCCCTTAATCAGCCCCAGCATTTT.